This T cell receptor (beta chain) was recorded in a study of T cells in Graves' hyperthyroidism and ophthalmopathy. Study-wide background: At the time of initial diagnosis and before any treatment, peripheral blood was collected. Study-level points and caveats: Most thyroid clonotypes with frequency above 0.001 were detected in blood.

CDR1 is DFQATT and CDR2 is SNEGSKA in the germline V gene (reference sequence). The V segment lost 1 base and the J segment 2 bases; nucleotides outside the gene matches: 3. The CDR3 runs 15 residues. Amplification targeted TCR beta CDR3 regions from RNA transcripts. In the first-round RT-PCR of the TCR CDR3, the HTBI primer set was used. TCRdb used MiXCR to reprocess the multiplex PCR reads, holding one entry per CDR3 protein. The profile shows under 400,000 distinct CDR3 sequences, under 15% of them singletons. This clonotype was picked up many times. Its target is unknown. The chain combines TRBV20-1 with TRBJ2-5; 11 nucleotides align to TRBD2. The receptor was isolated from a woman younger than 30 with Graves' hyperthyroidism. The source material was blood. CDR3 residues: CSARVAGGNQETQYF. The CDR3 nucleotides are TGCAGTGCTAGAGTAGCGGGGGGGAATCAAGAGACCCAGTACTTC.